This T cell receptor (beta chain) derives from a study of control samples from healthy donors and cancer patients (TCRdb year 2020). Turning to this clone: The antigen it binds to is not known. Per-base quality was not reported, and no clone a single base away is much larger than it.

Libraries were built with the immunoSEQ multiplex PCR assay. Imported from immuneACCESS, the table was reduced by TCRdb to in-frame sequences with V and J called. These copies leave out some clones; in studies compared against another copy, an unresolved V gene accounts for under half, and the cause of the remainder is not known. This sample gives some 90,000 clones in total; approximately 91% of them show up just once. 0.92% of the sample is in the top ten clones. V has 5 bases trimmed and J has 1 base trimmed; junction bases matching no gene number 9. The CDR3 spans 16 residues, from the cysteine through the phenylalanine. The retained sequence is limited to the CDR3, 48 bases, with the frame set at the first base. The germline V gene (reference sequence) specifies LNHDA as CDR1 and SQIVND as CDR2.

What was sequenced was blood. This clonotype originated in a woman between 25 and 40 years old in good health. Recombination connected TRBV19 to TRBJ1-1; the central 8 bases match TRBD1. In nucleotides, the sequence is TGTGCCAGTAGTGATACAGGGGGTTGGACGAACACTGAAGCTTTCTTT. Its amino acids are CASSDTGGWTNTEAFF.